A single sample is the source of the 13 T cell receptor beta chains below, sequenced in a study of blood T cell repertoires in COVID-19 (dated by TCRdb to 2018 to 2020). The library was obtained by the immunoSEQ multiplex PCR assay. TCRdb re-hosts the immuneACCESS table, in-frame sequences only. Its copies lack some clones; in the studies checked, an unresolved V gene accounts for under half of them, and the cause for the rest is not known. The sample table lists 200,000 to 300,000 clones, 70% to 90% of them with a count of one. Nearly 2% of the sample is in the top ten clones. Sample: peripheral blood. The receptors come from a man aged 25-45 years with active or convalescent COVID-19.

The chain carries TRBV9 and TRBJ1-2; TRBD1 is a possible D gene (6 bases). V gave up 0 bases and J gave up 8 bases, with 14 bases separating them. CDR1 and CDR2 from the germline V gene are SGDLS and YYNGEE. CDR3 length: 14 residues. CDR3 DNA sequence: TGTGCCAGCAGCGTAGAGGGCAGGGGCGGAGGCTACACCTTC. Protein product: CASSVEGRGGGYTF. Drawing the rest from reference TRBV9 and TRBJ1-2, the complete variable domain is DSGVTQTPKHLITATGQRVTLRCSPRSGDLSVYWYQQSLDQGLQFLIQYYNGEERAKGNILERFSAQQFPDLHSELNLSSLELGDSALYFCASSVEGRGGGYTFGSGTRLTVV.

The J gene is TRBJ2-7, the V gene TRBV19, with D maybe TRBD1 (6 bases). This CDR3 region has 15 residues. Germline values: CDR1 LNHDA, CDR2 SQIVND (reference sequence). Trimming took 6 bases from V and 2 from J, leaving 17 bases between them. The CDR3 nucleotides are TGTGCCAGTAGCCCTGGACAGCAACACGCCTACGAGCAGTACTTC. Translation gives CASSPGQQHAYEQYF.

The chain joins TRBV7-6 to TRBJ1-2, with 9 nucleotides matching TRBD1. CDR3 length equals 17 residues. The germline V gene has CDR1 SGHVS and CDR2 FNYEAQ. V gave up 1 base and J gave up 7 bases; unmatched junction bases: 13. The DNA for the CDR3 is TGTGCCAGCAGCTTAGACGGGACAGGGCGTCGAGTGGGTGGCTACACCTTC. It yields the protein CASSLDGTGRRVGGYTF. Full variable domain (outside the CDR3, taken from reference TRBV7-6 and TRBJ1-2): GAGVSQSPRYKVTKRGQDVALRCDPISGHVSLYWYRQALGQGPEFLTYFNYEAQQDKSGLPNDRFSAERPEGSISTLTIQRTEQRDSAMYRCASSLDGTGRRVGGYTFGSGTRLTVV.

This chain connects TRBV5-4 to TRBJ1-1; maybe TRBD1 (6 bases). CDR1 is SGHNT, CDR2 YYREEE, per germline (reference sequence). The CDR3 has 13 residues. Trimming stripped 4 bases from V and 8 bases from J, with 15 bases between. The CDR3, as DNA: TGTGCCAGCAGCCTAGACAGGCCCGACGAAGCTTTCTTT. Residues: CASSLDRPDEAFF.

V is TRBV4-1 and J is TRBJ1-2, with TRBD1 matching over 8 bases. The CDR3 covers 14 residues. V trimming: 1 base; J trimming: 8 bases; junction bases outside the gene matches: 6. CDR1 and CDR2 from the germline V gene are MGHRA and YSYEKL. CDR3 sequence: CASSQAGQVDGYTF. CDR3 coding DNA: TGCGCCAGCAGCCAAGCGGGACAGGTAGACGGCTACACCTTC.

This chain uses TRBV7-6 with TRBJ1-2, with TRBD1 identical over 12 bases. The CDR3 extends over 13 amino acids. The junction had 7 bases not matched to a gene; V was cut back by 3 bases and J by 14 bases. Germline values: CDR1 SGHVS, CDR2 FNYEAQ. The CDR3 loop reads CASSLKGTGGLTF. The CDR3 nucleotides read TGTGCCAGCAGCTTGAAGGGGACAGGGGGCTTAACCTTC.

This sequence joins TRBV9 and TRBJ1-1, with D hard to call. The germline V gene encodes CDR1 SGDLS and CDR2 YYNGEE. CDR3 length equals 13 residues. V was shortened by 3 bases and J by 7 bases, with 13 bases between the two germline ends. The CDR3 protein is CASSGNLGNEAFF. CDR3 DNA: TGTGCCAGCAGCGGGAATCTCGGGAATGAAGCTTTCTTT. The whole variable domain, filled in from reference TRBV9 and TRBJ1-1, reads DSGVTQTPKHLITATGQRVTLRCSPRSGDLSVYWYQQSLDQGLQFLIQYYNGEERAKGNILERFSAQQFPDLHSELNLSSLELGDSALYFCASSGNLGNEAFFGQGTRLTVV.

On this clone itself: One junction end does not reproduce the germline sequence, and a read error may be involved. The V gene is TRBV30, the J gene TRBJ1-6, with 7 bases lining up with TRBD1. This CDR3 region has 12 residues. The germline V gene has CDR1 GTSNPN and CDR2 SVGIG (reference sequence). The CDR3 is CSTGTHNSPLHF. CDR3 nucleotide sequence: TGCTCGACAGGGACGCATAATTCACCCCTCCACTTT. Supplemented by reference TRBV30 and TRBJ1-6, the full variable domain reads SQTIHQWPATLVQPVGSPLSLECTVEGTSNPNLYWYRQAAGRGLQLLFYSVGIGQISSEVPQNLSASRPQDRQFILSSKKLLLSDSGFYLCSTGTHNSPLHFGNGTRLTVT.

The chain links TRBV14 to TRBJ2-7; no clear D. Trimming left V 0 bases short and J 7 bases short, with 13 bases between. CDR3 size: 14 residues. Germline CDR1 is SGHDN and CDR2 is FVKESK. The CDR3 region is CASSQDTVVDEQYF. In nucleotides, the CDR3 is TGTGCCAGCAGCCAAGATACGGTAGTTGATGAGCAGTACTTC.

The chain couples TRBV27 to TRBJ2-7; 8 bases are shared with TRBD2. J gave up 3 bases and V 2 bases, and 9 bases lay outside the gene matches. This CDR3 is 16 amino acids long. Looked up from germline, CDR1 is MNHEY and CDR2 is SMNVEV (reference sequence). The CDR3 DNA reads as TGTGCCAGCAGTTTAGCGGGGGGCCACGTGGACTACGAGCAGTACTTC. Translating it yields CASSLAGGHVDYEQYF.

The J gene is TRBJ2-5, the V gene TRBV3-1 (or the pseudogene TRBV3-2); the match to TRBD2 covers 10 bases. CDR3 length: 14 residues. V shed 8 bases and J 4 bases; nucleotides not matched to a gene: 7. CDR1 LGHDT and CDR2 YNNKEL come from the germline V gene (reference sequence). The CDR3 spells CASLLSSGGETQYF. As DNA, the CDR3 is TGTGCCAGCTTGTTGTCTAGCGGGGGAGAGACCCAGTACTTC.

The chain couples TRBV11-2 to TRBJ2-7, with a weak D call TRBD1 (5 bases). Germline V gene data show CDR1 as SGHAT and CDR2 as FQNNGV. Trimming stripped 0 bases from V and 3 bases from J, with 9 bases between. CDR3 length equals 14 residues. CDR3 sequence (DNA): TGTGCCAGCAGCTTAGATCACAGGATCTACGAGCAGTACTTC. Its translation is CASSLDHRIYEQYF.

V usage is TRBV11-2 and J usage is TRBJ1-1; tentatively, D is TRBD1 (5 bases). CDR1 is SGHAT, CDR2 FQNNGV, per germline. Trimming cost V 11 bases and J 1 base, with 14 bases left between them. The CDR3 totals 13 residues. CDR3 in amino acids: CAGKTQGNTEAFF. The CDR3 DNA reads as TGTGCCGGCAAGACCCAGGGGAACACTGAAGCTTTCTTT.